The following is a TCR beta chain sequence with its context. No antigen is known for it. No base qualities exist here, and no much larger clone lies one base off it. Library preparation used the immunoSEQ multiplex PCR assay. The study's own analysis went as follows. The Chao-Jaccard similarity index and the number of shared clonotypes were used to measure repertoire overlap between subsets. TCRdb limited this immuneACCESS table to in-frame rearrangements with V and J called. A share of clones is missing; checked studies link under half to unresolved V genes, and the rest is unexplained. V, J and clone size are taken as reported in that table, and D and trimming were inferred from the DNA itself. Present in this sample are more than 65,000 clones, 83% of which were seen just once. 0.5% to 0.6% of the sample is held by the ten biggest clonotypes. What this sample's time point label stands for: sample from a COVID-19-recovered individual after infection. Donors were patients who had recovered from mild-to-severe COVID-19. Memory T cell samples that were not cultured went straight to sequencing right after ex vivo isolation. From peripheral blood mononuclear cells, the researchers isolated CD4+ total memory, central memory, effector memory and circulating T follicular helper cells.

The sample comes from a study of CD4 T cell repertoires in COVID-19 (dated by TCRdb to the early 2020s). The study in broad terms: For cross-reactivity analysis, CFSE-low cells were expanded with IL-2 for 10 days and were then relabeled and restimulated with spike proteins from other coronaviruses. TCR Vbeta repertoire analysis of SARS-CoV-2-reactive T cells was conducted at the subset level in a few recovered individuals. In COVID-19-recovered individuals, the study described naturally processed CD4+ T cell responses to SARS-CoV-2 spike and nucleoprotein and used TCR Vbeta sequencing to evaluate clonal composition. Results and caveats for the whole study, not just this receptor: Between roughly 7 and 27% of SARS-CoV-2 clonotypes were also detected in SARS-CoV and/or HKU1 spike-stimulated secondary cultures, consistent with cross-reactivity. Several of the most expanded SARS-CoV-2-reactive clonotypes were shared between two or all three memory subsets, suggesting intraclonal diversification.

From its cysteine to its phenylalanine, the CDR3 spans 14 amino acids. Only the CDR3 region is kept as DNA, spanning 42 bases read in frame from base 1. Sequences MGHRA (CDR1) and YSYEKL (CDR2) are obtained from the germline V gene. Unmatched junction bases come to 12, with V trimmed by 0 bases and J by 15 bases. The rearrangement combines TRBV4-1 with TRBJ2-3; 7 of the junction bases match TRBD2. The clonotype was recovered from a human donor who had COVID-19. The sequenced sample was CD4+ T cells from peripheral blood, obtained after recovery from COVID-19. The CDR3 here reads CASSQDLGFPGGYF. Here is the DNA: TGCGCCAGCAGCCAAGATCTTGGGTTCCCGGGAGGATATTTT.